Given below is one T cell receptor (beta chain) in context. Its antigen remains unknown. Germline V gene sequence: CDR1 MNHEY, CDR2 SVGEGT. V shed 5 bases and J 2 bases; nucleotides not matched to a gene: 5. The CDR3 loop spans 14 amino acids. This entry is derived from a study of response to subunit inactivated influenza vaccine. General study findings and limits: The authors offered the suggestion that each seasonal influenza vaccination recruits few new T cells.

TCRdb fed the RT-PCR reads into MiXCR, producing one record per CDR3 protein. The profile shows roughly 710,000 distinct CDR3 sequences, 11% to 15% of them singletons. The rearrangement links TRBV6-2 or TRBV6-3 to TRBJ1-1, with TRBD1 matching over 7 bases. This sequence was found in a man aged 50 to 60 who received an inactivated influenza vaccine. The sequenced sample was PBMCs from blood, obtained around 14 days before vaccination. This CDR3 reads CASSDWTGNTEAFF. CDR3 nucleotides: TGTGCCAGCAGTGACTGGACAGGTAACACTGAAGCTTTCTTT.